These T cell receptor beta chains were read from a single sample in a study of vaccination and CD4 T cells after COVID-19. Antigens of these TCRs are unknown. TCRdb ran MiXCR on the PCR reads and lists one entry per CDR3 protein. Among under 3,500 distinct CDR3 sequences listed, around 81% were seen once. Sequenced: CD4+ T cells from blood, cultured in vitro. These receptors all come from a human donor who had recovered from COVID-19. Each CDR3 is given with its conserved first and last residue. Fields, in order: J gene, CDR3 length, D gene, clone size, V gene, CDR3 DNA, CDR3 protein. The D gene is left open where the match is weak. Size tells how often a clone was seen (once, few, many) or the class of an expanded clone, and some rows leave it out.

>TRBJ2-2|15|TRBD1|few|TRBV18
TGTGCCAGCTCAGTCGGACAGGCGAACACCGGGGAGCTGTTTTTT
CASSVGQANTGELFF
>TRBJ1-2|16|TRBD1|NA|TRBV7-2
TGTGCCAGCAGCTACCGGACAGGGATAATGAACTATGGCTACACCTTC
CASSYRTGIMNYGYTF
>TRBJ1-6|15|NA|NA|TRBV6-4
TGTGCCAGCAGTGGCCGGACAGTGTATAATTCACCCCTCCACTTT
CASSGRTVYNSPLHF
>TRBJ1-2|12|TRBD1|NA|TRBV7-3
TGTGCCAGCAGCTTGGACAGGAACGGCTACACCTTC
CASSLDRNGYTF
>TRBJ2-7|13|NA|large|TRBV19
TGTGCCAGTAGCGACAGGACCATCTACGAGCAGTACTTC
CASSDRTIYEQYF
>TRBJ2-2|14|NA|NA|TRBV7-9
TGTGCCAGCAGCCACGGGGACCGGTCCGGGGAGCTGTTTTTT
CASSHGDRSGELFF
>TRBJ1-2|15|TRBD1|NA|TRBV3-1
TGTGCCAGCAGCCAAACCCCGGGACAGACCACCGGCTACACCTTC
CASSQTPGQTTGYTF
>TRBJ2-5|12|TRBD1|large|TRBV6-4
TGTGCCAGCCTTCAGGGGGCGGAGACCCAGTACTTC
CASLQGAETQYF
>TRBJ1-5|14|NA|NA|TRBV20-1
TGCAGTGCTAGAGACGGGTATAGCAATCAGCCCCAGCATTTT
CSARDGYSNQPQHF
>TRBJ1-4|18|NA|few|TRBV21-1
TGTGCCAGCAGCAAAGGTCCCCGGGACAGAGCCTCGAATGAAAAACTGTTTTTT
CASSKGPRDRASNEKLFF
>TRBJ1-6|14|NA|few|TRBV5-1
TGCGCCAGCGAACCCGGAGGATTTAATTCACCCCTCCACTTT
CASEPGGFNSPLHF
>TRBJ1-2|13|NA|few|TRBV6-1
TGTGCCAGCAAAGAAGGGACTGCGCACGGCTACACCTTC
CASKEGTAHGYTF
>TRBJ1-6|13|TRBD1|NA|TRBV6-1
TGTGCCAGCATGACAGGGCACAATTCACCCCTCCACTTT
CASMTGHNSPLHF
>TRBJ2-1|16|TRBD2|NA|TRBV10-3
TGTGCCATCAGCCGATCTAGCGGGGGGGCCCCCAGGGAGCAGTTCTTC
CAISRSSGGAPREQFF
>TRBJ1-2|13|NA|once|TRBV12-3/TRBV12-4
TGTGCCAGCAGTATTGACAGAAGCTATGGCTACACCTTC
CASSIDRSYGYTF
>TRBJ2-3|16|TRBD1|NA|TRBV6-1
TGTGCCAGCAGGACCAACCGGGACAGGATCACAGATACGCAGTATTTT
CASRTNRDRITDTQYF
>TRBJ1-6|13|NA|NA|TRBV7-2
TGTGCCAGCAGCTTAAGCGAGAATTCACCCCTCCACTTT
CASSLSENSPLHF
>TRBJ1-4|14|NA|once|TRBV2
TGTGCCAGCAGGGACGGGGTAGGGTCCGAAAAACTGTTTTTT
CASRDGVGSEKLFF
>TRBJ1-1|14|TRBD1|medium-sized|TRBV10-3
TGTGCCATCAGTGGGGACAGGGATGGGACTGGAGCTTTCTTT
CAISGDRDGTGAFF
>TRBJ1-1|12|NA|NA|TRBV6-5
TGTGCCAGCAGTTACCCCCGGGCAGAAGCTTTCTTT
CASSYPRAEAFF
>TRBJ1-2|14|NA|NA|TRBV7-9
TGTGCCAGCATTCACGACCAGGGCTTCTATGGCTACACCTTC
CASIHDQGFYGYTF
>TRBJ1-5|16|NA|NA|TRBV20-1
TGCAGTGCTAGAGTATCCACCGGGACACAAAATCAGCCCCAGCATTTT
CSARVSTGTQNQPQHF
>TRBJ1-5|14|NA|NA|TRBV5-1
TGCGCCAGCAGCCTAGGGGAGAGCAATCAGCCCCAGCATTTT
CASSLGESNQPQHF
>TRBJ1-2|14|NA|NA|TRBV5-1
TGCGCCAGCAGCTTGGGAGGGGTTAACTATGGCTACACCTTC
CASSLGGVNYGYTF
>TRBJ1-6|14|NA|NA|TRBV6-5
TGTGCCAGCAGTTACGGGGATCCCCCTTCACCCCTCCACTTT
CASSYGDPPSPLHF
>TRBJ1-1|14|NA|NA|TRBV20-1
TGCAGTGCTAGTTTCCGGGGCATGAACACTGAAGCTTTCTTT
CSASFRGMNTEAFF
>TRBJ1-3|15|NA|NA|TRBV19
TGTGCCAGTAAACTGGAGACAGTCCCTGGAAACACGATATATTTT
CASKLETVPGNTIYF
>TRBJ1-1|13|NA|NA|TRBV7-2
TGTGCCAGCAGCTTAGATCGGAATACTGAAGCTTTCTTT
CASSLDRNTEAFF
>TRBJ1-1|16|TRBD1|NA|TRBV7-9
TGTGCCAGCAGCTCCGGGACAGCAAATCTGAACACTGAAGCTTTCTTT
CASSSGTANLNTEAFF
>TRBJ2-3|15|TRBD2|NA|TRBV2
TGTGCCAGCAGTATCCTAGCGGGGGGCCCAGATACGCAGTATTTT
CASSILAGGPDTQYF
>TRBJ1-2|14|TRBD1|NA|TRBV20-1
TGCAGTGCTGGGGGGGGACAGGGGCGCCATGGCTACACCTTC
CSAGGGQGRHGYTF
>TRBJ1-2|14|NA|NA|TRBV12-3/TRBV12-4
TGTGCCAGCAGTTTCATGGAAAACGCCTATGGCTACACCTTC
CASSFMENAYGYTF
>TRBJ1-5|16|NA|NA|TRBV6-2/TRBV6-3
TGTGCCAGCAGCCTTGGGGCAGGGATGGGCAATCAGCCCCAGCATTTT
CASSLGAGMGNQPQHF
>TRBJ2-7|13|NA|once|TRBV6-1
TGTGCCAGCTCCCGGGTGGGCGATTACGAGCAGTACTTC
CASSRVGDYEQYF
>TRBJ2-3|18|NA|NA|TRBV6-1
TGTGCCAGCAGGGATCCACACACAGTTTCTACTAGCACAGATACGCAGTATTTT
CASRDPHTVSTSTDTQYF
>TRBJ1-2|16|TRBD1|NA|TRBV12-3/TRBV12-4
TGTGCCAGCAGTTTAACCCGGACAGGGGCTGGCTATGGCTACACCTTC
CASSLTRTGAGYGYTF
>TRBJ1-4|15|NA|NA|TRBV15
TGTGCCACCAGCAGGACGGGCGCAACTAATGAAAAACTGTTTTTT
CATSRTGATNEKLFF
>TRBJ2-7|14|NA|NA|TRBV7-8
TGTGCCAGCGGAGGTAGGGAAGGGACCTACGAGCAGTACTTC
CASGGREGTYEQYF
>TRBJ1-2|14|TRBD1|NA|TRBV20-1
TGCAGTGCTGGGTCAGGGGGCGTCGGCTATGGCTACACCTTC
CSAGSGGVGYGYTF
>TRBJ1-5|13|NA|NA|TRBV19
TGTGCCAGTAGTATTGGTCCCGGGCAGCCCCAGCATTTT
CASSIGPGQPQHF
>TRBJ1-3|12|NA|NA|TRBV19
TGTGCCAGTAGTATCTGGGGAAACACCATATATTTT
CASSIWGNTIYF
>TRBJ1-2|13|NA|NA|TRBV6-2/TRBV6-3
TGTGCCAGCAGTTACAGGGGATTCTATGGCTACACCTTC
CASSYRGFYGYTF